These 3 T cell receptor beta chains originate from one sample sequenced in a study of cytomegalovirus exposure and HLA in healthy donors. Vbeta (60) and Jbeta (13) primers were used in the PCR. The repertoire was sequenced with immunoSEQ multiplex PCR; TCRdb's copy has only in-frame clones and lacks some. This table has some 190,000 clones, 75% to 90% appearing once. The material sequenced was PBMCs. The receptors were sampled from a boy under 10 years old in good health and CMV-seronegative.

This clone was detected a few times. The chain employs TRBV11-2 and TRBJ2-3, with a possible D match to TRBD2 (6 bases). The germline CDR1 and CDR2 sequences are SGHAT and FQNNGV. V dropped 5 bases and J dropped 4 bases, with 7 bases sitting between them. This CDR3 region has 12 residues. The CDR3 spells CASSPGADTQYF. The CDR3 nucleotides are TGTGCCAGCAGCCCGGGGGCAGATACGCAGTATTTT. The entire variable domain, with the rest obtained from reference TRBV11-2 and TRBJ2-3, is as follows: EAGVAQSPRYKIIEKRQSVAFWCNPISGHATLYWYQQILGQGPKLLIQFQNNGVVDDSQLPKDRFSAERLKGVDSTLKIQPAKLEDSAVYLCASSPGADTQYFGPGTRLTVL.

This chain links TRBV27 with TRBJ1-2; D is ambiguous. The CDR3 is 15 amino acids. V was cut by 3 bases and J by 1 base, with 12 bases left in between. Germline V gene lookup returns CDR1 MNHEY and CDR2 SMNVEV (reference sequence). The CDR3 loop is CASSFSGSNNYGYTF. DNA of the CDR3: TGTGCCAGCAGTTTTAGCGGCTCCAATAACTATGGCTACACCTTC.

This sequence joins TRBV4-3 and TRBJ2-6; TRBD1 might be the D (6 bases). The CDR3 spans 16 residues. The germline V gene encodes CDR1 LGHNA and CDR2 YSLEER. The germline V and J ends were trimmed by 0 bases and 4 bases, with 10 bases remaining between them. The CDR3 spells CASSQDIGQGANVLTF. Written as DNA, the CDR3 is TGCGCCAGCAGCCAAGATATAGGACAGGGGGCCAACGTCCTGACTTTC.